These T cell receptor beta chains were read from a single sample in a study of shared clonotypes between healthy human individuals. The table came from immunoSEQ multiplex PCR; TCRdb's copy has only in-frame clones and leaves some out. Among 300,000 or so clones listed, approximately 74% were seen once. Sample: memory CD4+ T cells sorted from blood. Source of these receptors: a man aged 30 to 45 in good health. Both conserved end residues are part of each CDR3. The D gene is left open where the match is weak. Expanded clones get a size class; other rows say once, few or many, or leave the size out.

CDR3: CASSLVGQGQETQYF; DNA: TGCGCCAGCAGCTTGGTAGGACAGGGGCAAGAGACCCAGTACTTC; size: -; V: TRBV5-1; D: TRBD1; J: TRBJ2-5
CDR3: CASSSPLLAGGSYEQYF; DNA: TGTGCCAGCAGCTCACCGCTACTAGCGGGAGGCTCCTACGAGCAGTACTTC; size: -; V: TRBV7-2; D: TRBD2; J: TRBJ2-7
CDR3: CASSARQGLNTEAFF; DNA: TGTGCCAGCAGTGCCCGACAGGGGTTGAACACTGAAGCTTTCTTT; size: once; V: TRBV6-1; D: TRBD1; J: TRBJ1-1
CDR3: CASTPGSNYGYTF; DNA: TGTGCCAGCACTCCGGGTTCTAACTATGGCTACACCTTC; size: -; V: TRBV6-6; D: -; J: TRBJ1-2
CDR3: CASSADSRGETQYF; DNA: TGTGCCAGCAGTGCTGATAGTCGGGGAGAGACCCAGTACTTC; size: -; V: TRBV6-1; D: -; J: TRBJ2-5
CDR3: CASSSLTEGEQYF; DNA: TGTGCCAGCAGTTCCTTGACAGAAGGTGAGCAGTACTTC; size: -; V: TRBV27; D: -; J: TRBJ2-7
CDR3: CASSLDLAGGSSTDTQYF; DNA: TGTGCCAGCAGCTTGGATCTAGCGGGAGGTTCTAGCACAGATACGCAGTATTTT; size: -; V: TRBV5-6; D: TRBD2; J: TRBJ2-3
CDR3: CASSPQGDLDNEQFF; DNA: TGTGCCAGCAGTCCACAGGGGGACCTGGACAATGAGCAGTTCTTC; size: -; V: TRBV7-9; D: TRBD1; J: TRBJ2-1
CDR3: CSVGTGSSNQPQHF; DNA: TGCAGCGTGGGGACAGGTTCGAGCAATCAGCCCCAGCATTTT; size: few; V: TRBV29-1; D: TRBD1; J: TRBJ1-5
CDR3: CASRDSRRTDTQYF; DNA: TGTGCCAGCAGGGACTCCCGTCGCACAGATACGCAGTATTTT; size: few; V: TRBV6-6; D: -; J: TRBJ2-3
CDR3: CASSTGHPSSEAFF; DNA: TGTGCCAGCAGCACGGGACACCCTTCTTCTGAAGCTTTCTTT; size: -; V: TRBV7-6; D: -; J: TRBJ1-1
CDR3: CASSLDGGNQPQHF; DNA: TGCGCCAGCAGCTTGGACGGAGGCAATCAGCCCCAGCATTTT; size: -; V: TRBV5-1; D: -; J: TRBJ1-5
CDR3: CASSLTGLAGGRGETQYF; DNA: TGCGCCAGCAGCTTAACGGGACTAGCGGGAGGGCGAGGAGAGACCCAGTACTTC; size: -; V: TRBV5-1; D: TRBD2; J: TRBJ2-5
CDR3: CASTASGAVEETQYF; DNA: TGTGCCAGTACCGCTAGCGGGGCAGTCGAAGAGACCCAGTACTTC; size: -; V: TRBV19; D: TRBD2; J: TRBJ2-5
CDR3: CSVDPRQNTEAFF; DNA: TGCAGCGTTGACCCCCGGCAGAACACTGAAGCTTTCTTT; size: -; V: TRBV29-1; D: -; J: TRBJ1-1
CDR3: CASSENSDLYEQYF; DNA: TGTGCCAGCAGTGAAAACTCAGACCTCTACGAGCAGTACTTC; size: few; V: TRBV2; D: -; J: TRBJ2-7
CDR3: CASSSGQVTSSYNEQFF; DNA: TGTGCCAGCAGCTCCGGACAGGTTACTAGCTCCTACAATGAGCAGTTCTTC; size: -; V: TRBV7-3; D: TRBD1; J: TRBJ2-1
CDR3: CASKKTGRTSTDTQYF; DNA: TGCGCCAGCAAGAAGACAGGCAGAACTAGCACAGATACGCAGTATTTT; size: -; V: TRBV10-2; D: -; J: TRBJ2-3
CDR3: CATGLRGTGELFF; DNA: TGTGCCACCGGACTCCGCGGCACCGGGGAGCTGTTTTTT; size: -; V: TRBV15; D: -; J: TRBJ2-2
CDR3: CASSPDPTSNEQYF; DNA: TGTGCCAGCTCACCTGATCCTACTAGTAACGAGCAGTACTTC; size: few; V: TRBV18; D: -; J: TRBJ2-7
CDR3: CASSLRGQETQYF; DNA: TGTGCCAGCAGCCTCAGGGGTCAAGAGACCCAGTACTTC; size: few; V: TRBV5-5; D: -; J: TRBJ2-5
CDR3: CASSLAVGYNEQFF; DNA: TGCGCCAGCAGCTTGGCGGTAGGATACAATGAGCAGTTCTTC; size: -; V: TRBV5-1; D: -; J: TRBJ2-1
CDR3: CSVADPLGGNQPQHF; DNA: TGCAGCGTCGCAGATCCCTTGGGTGGCAATCAGCCCCAGCATTTT; size: -; V: TRBV29-1; D: -; J: TRBJ1-5
CDR3: CASSIGKNNEQFF; DNA: TGTGCCAGTAGTATTGGCAAAAACAATGAGCAGTTCTTC; size: -; V: TRBV19; D: -; J: TRBJ2-1
CDR3: CASSGTGTSGEASYNEQFF; DNA: TGTGCCAGCAGCGGAACCGGGACTAGCGGGGAGGCCTCCTACAATGAGCAGTTCTTC; size: -; V: TRBV7-9; D: TRBD2; J: TRBJ2-1
CDR3: CASSPGQRSSGNTIYF; DNA: TGTGCCAGTAGTCCGGGACAGAGGAGCTCTGGAAACACCATATATTTT; size: -; V: TRBV19; D: TRBD1; J: TRBJ1-3
CDR3: CAWNPTGGTNYGYTF; DNA: TGTGCCTGGAACCCAACGGGGGGAACTAACTATGGCTACACCTTC; size: -; V: TRBV30; D: -; J: TRBJ1-2
CDR3: CASSTSGLASGYNVLTF; DNA: TGTGCCAGCAGCACGTCAGGGCTAGCGAGTGGTTACAACGTCCTGACTTTC; size: -; V: TRBV5-4; D: -; J: TRBJ2-6
CDR3: CASSPQTGSDEKLFF; DNA: TGTGCCAGCAGCCCGCAGACAGGGTCTGATGAAAAACTGTTTTTT; size: -; V: TRBV7-9; D: TRBD1; J: TRBJ1-4
CDR3: CASSSFQRELFF; DNA: TGTGCCAGCAGTTCATTTCAGCGAGAACTGTTTTTT; size: many; V: TRBV28; D: -; J: TRBJ1-4
CDR3: CASSFGLAATGELFF; DNA: TGCGCCAGCAGCTTTGGACTAGCGGCCACCGGGGAGCTGTTTTTT; size: -; V: TRBV5-1; D: TRBD2; J: TRBJ2-2
CDR3: CASSESKNGQFF; DNA: TGTGCCAGCAGTGAATCAAAGAACGGGCAGTTCTTC; size: once; V: TRBV25-1; D: -; J: TRBJ2-1
CDR3: CATRDGLNTGELFF; DNA: TGTGCCACCAGGGACGGATTGAACACCGGGGAGCTGTTTTTT; size: -; V: TRBV15; D: -; J: TRBJ2-2
CDR3: CASSLVAGVAGELFF; DNA: TGTGCCAGCAGCTTGGTGGCGGGAGTGGCTGGGGAGCTGTTTTTT; size: once; V: TRBV5-4; D: TRBD2; J: TRBJ2-2
CDR3: CASSLFSGSTGELFF; DNA: TGCGCCAGCAGCTTGTTCAGCGGCTCCACCGGGGAGCTGTTTTTT; size: -; V: TRBV5-1; D: -; J: TRBJ2-2
CDR3: CASTRDYRAYEQYF; DNA: TGTGCCAGCACTCGGGACTACCGGGCCTACGAGCAGTACTTC; size: few; V: TRBV2; D: TRBD2; J: TRBJ2-7
CDR3: CASNRQGDYGYTF; DNA: TGTGCCAGCAACCGACAGGGTGACTATGGCTACACCTTC; size: -; V: TRBV7-9; D: TRBD1; J: TRBJ1-2
CDR3: CSVDRDYGYTF; DNA: TGCAGCGTTGACAGGGACTATGGCTACACCTTC; size: -; V: TRBV29-1; D: -; J: TRBJ1-2
CDR3: CASRDSSGSSYNEQFF; DNA: TGTGCCAGCAGAGACTCTAGCGGGAGCTCCTACAATGAGCAGTTCTTC; size: -; V: TRBV7-2; D: TRBD2; J: TRBJ2-1
CDR3: CASSVAGTGDTEAFF; DNA: TGCGCCAGCAGCGTCGCCGGGACAGGGGACACTGAAGCTTTCTTT; size: -; V: TRBV5-1; D: TRBD1; J: TRBJ1-1
CDR3: CASSLTSVRNEQFF; DNA: TGTGCCAGCAGCTTGACTAGCGTCCGGAATGAGCAGTTCTTC; size: -; V: TRBV7-9; D: TRBD2; J: TRBJ2-1
CDR3: CASSDRQGYTDTQYF; DNA: TGTGCCAGCAGTGATCGACAGGGGTACACAGATACGCAGTATTTT; size: -; V: TRBV6-1; D: TRBD1; J: TRBJ2-3